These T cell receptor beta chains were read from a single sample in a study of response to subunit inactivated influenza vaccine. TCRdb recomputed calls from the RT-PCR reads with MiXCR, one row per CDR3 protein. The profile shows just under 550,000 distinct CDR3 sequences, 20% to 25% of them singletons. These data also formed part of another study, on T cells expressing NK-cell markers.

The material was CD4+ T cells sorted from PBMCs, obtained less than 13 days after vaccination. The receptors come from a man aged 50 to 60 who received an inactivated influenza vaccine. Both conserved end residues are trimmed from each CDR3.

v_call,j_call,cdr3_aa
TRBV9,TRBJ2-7,ASAGDPPGEQY
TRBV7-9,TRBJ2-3,ASSLRGTRFADTQY
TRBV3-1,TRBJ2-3,ASSQSLAGVRPTQY
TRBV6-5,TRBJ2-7,ASSYKSEQY
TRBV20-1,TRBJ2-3,SARPGGPADTQY
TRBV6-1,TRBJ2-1,AAELSRSSYNEQF
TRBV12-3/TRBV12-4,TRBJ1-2,ASSLMVAGHYGYT
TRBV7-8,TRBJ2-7,ASSKNRESYEQY
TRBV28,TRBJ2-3,ASSPTQGVVTDTQY
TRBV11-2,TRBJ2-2,ASSRTTRGPRHGELF
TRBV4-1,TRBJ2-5,ASSRLAGETQY
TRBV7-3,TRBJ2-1,ASSSGEMAYNEQF
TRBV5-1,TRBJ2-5,ASSFGRVGETQY
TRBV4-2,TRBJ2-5,ASSQDAASVETQY
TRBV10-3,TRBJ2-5,AISLSQAEQETQY
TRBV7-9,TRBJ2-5,ASSPYPGQGKETQY
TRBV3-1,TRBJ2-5,ASSSRGLKETQY
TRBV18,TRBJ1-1,ASQPSGGMNTEAF
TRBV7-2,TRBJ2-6,ASSLAGAYGANVLT
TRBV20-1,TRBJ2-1,SARVPGGSYNEQF
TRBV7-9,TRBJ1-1,ASSRGGSSAEAF
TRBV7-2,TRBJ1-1,ASRPFTNTEAF
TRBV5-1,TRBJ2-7,ASSRTAGSYEQY
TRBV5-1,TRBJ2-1,ASSQGGRSYNEQF
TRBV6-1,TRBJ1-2,ASSRTDYNYGYT